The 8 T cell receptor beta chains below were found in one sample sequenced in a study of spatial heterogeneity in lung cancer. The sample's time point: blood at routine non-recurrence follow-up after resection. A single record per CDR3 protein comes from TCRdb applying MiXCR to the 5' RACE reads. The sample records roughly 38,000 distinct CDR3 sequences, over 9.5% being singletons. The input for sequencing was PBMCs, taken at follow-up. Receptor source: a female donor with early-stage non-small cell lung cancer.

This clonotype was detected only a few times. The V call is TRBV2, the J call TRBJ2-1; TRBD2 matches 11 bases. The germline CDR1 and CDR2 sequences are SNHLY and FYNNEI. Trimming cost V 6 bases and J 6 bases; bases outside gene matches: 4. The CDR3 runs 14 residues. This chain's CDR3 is CASSPTSGANEQFF. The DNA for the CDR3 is TGTGCCAGCAGCCCGACTAGCGGGGCCAATGAGCAGTTCTTC.

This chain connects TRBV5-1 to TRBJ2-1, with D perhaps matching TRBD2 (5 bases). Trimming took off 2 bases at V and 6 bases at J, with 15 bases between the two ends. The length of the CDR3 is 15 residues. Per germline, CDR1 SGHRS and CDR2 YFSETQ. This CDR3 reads CASSFRGPGLNEQFF. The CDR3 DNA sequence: TGCGCCAGCAGCTTTCGGGGTCCCGGGCTCAATGAGCAGTTCTTC.

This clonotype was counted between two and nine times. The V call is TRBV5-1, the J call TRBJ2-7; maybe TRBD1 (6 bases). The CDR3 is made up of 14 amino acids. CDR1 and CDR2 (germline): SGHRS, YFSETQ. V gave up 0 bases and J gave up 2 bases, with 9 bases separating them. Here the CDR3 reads CASSLEQGPYEQYF. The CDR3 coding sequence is TGCGCCAGCAGCTTGGAGCAGGGGCCCTACGAGCAGTACTTC.

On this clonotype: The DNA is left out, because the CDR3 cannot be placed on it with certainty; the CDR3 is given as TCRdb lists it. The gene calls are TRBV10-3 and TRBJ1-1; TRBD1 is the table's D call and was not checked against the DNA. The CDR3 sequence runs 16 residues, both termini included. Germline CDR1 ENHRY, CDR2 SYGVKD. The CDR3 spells CAISSSGGTENTEAFF.

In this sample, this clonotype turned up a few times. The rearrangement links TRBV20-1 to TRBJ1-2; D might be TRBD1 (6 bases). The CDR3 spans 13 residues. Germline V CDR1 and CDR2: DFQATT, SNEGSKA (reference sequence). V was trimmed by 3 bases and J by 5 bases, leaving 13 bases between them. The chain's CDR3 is CSARVVQGYGYTF. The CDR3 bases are TGCAGTGCTAGGGTCGTGCAGGGGTATGGCTACACCTTC.

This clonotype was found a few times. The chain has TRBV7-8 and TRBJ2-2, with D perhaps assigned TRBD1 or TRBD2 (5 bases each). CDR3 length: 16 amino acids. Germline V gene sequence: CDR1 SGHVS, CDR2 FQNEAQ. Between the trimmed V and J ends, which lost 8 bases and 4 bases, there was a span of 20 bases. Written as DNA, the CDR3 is TGTGCCAGCTCCCAGGGTGGGCTAGCAAGCACCGGGGAGCTGTTTTTT. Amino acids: CASSQGGLASTGELFF.

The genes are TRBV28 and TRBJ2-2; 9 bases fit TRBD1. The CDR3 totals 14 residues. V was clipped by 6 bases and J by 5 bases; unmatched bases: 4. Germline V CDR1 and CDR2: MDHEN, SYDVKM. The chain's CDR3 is CASSLDRGTGELFF. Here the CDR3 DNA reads TGTGCCAGCAGCTTGGACAGGGGAACCGGGGAGCTGTTTTTT.

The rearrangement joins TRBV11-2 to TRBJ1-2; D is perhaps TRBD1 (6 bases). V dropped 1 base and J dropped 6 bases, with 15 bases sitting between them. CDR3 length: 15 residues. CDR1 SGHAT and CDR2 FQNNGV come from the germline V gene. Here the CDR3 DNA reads TGTGCCAGCAGCTTAGCGGGGTCAGGGGAAGATGGCTACACCTTC. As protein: CASSLAGSGEDGYTF.